This T cell receptor beta chain is drawn from a study of OX40 agonist ivuxolimab in advanced cancers. General observations from the study: Doses of 0.1 to 3.0 mg/kg were accompanied by clonal expansion of CD4+ and CD8+ blood T cells by week 6.

Concerning this clone: Antigen specificity is unknown.

Trimming cost V 4 bases and J 6 bases, with 9 bases left between them. The length of the CDR3 is 13 residues. Germline values: CDR1 SGHTA, CDR2 FQGNSA. Data came from immunoSEQ multiplex PCR; TCRdb stores just in-frame clones and leaves some out. The sample includes under 45,000 clones, roughly 84% of them seen just once. This chain connects TRBV7-2 to TRBJ2-2; no reliable D call. This sequence originates from an adult with an advanced solid tumor such as melanoma, head and neck, liver or kidney cancer. The sequencing here drew on CD4+ or CD8+ T cells sorted from blood, taken in a trial of the OX40 agonist ivuxolimab. CDR3 coding DNA: TGTGCCAGCAGCTCATCAGGCCCCGGGGAGCTGTTTTTT. Translated, it gives CASSSSGPGELFF.